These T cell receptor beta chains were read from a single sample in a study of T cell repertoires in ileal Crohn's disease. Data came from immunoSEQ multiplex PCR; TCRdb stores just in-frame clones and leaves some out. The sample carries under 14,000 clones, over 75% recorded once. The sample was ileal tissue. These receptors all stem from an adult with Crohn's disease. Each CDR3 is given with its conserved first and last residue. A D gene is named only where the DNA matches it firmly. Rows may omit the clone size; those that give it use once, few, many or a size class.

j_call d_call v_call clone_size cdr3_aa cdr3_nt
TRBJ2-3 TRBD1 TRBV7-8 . CASSLVPDRATDTQYF TGTGCCAGCAGCTTAGTTCCGGACAGGGCCACAGATACGCAGTATTTT
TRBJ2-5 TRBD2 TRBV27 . CASSSDPGRAQYF TGTGCCAGCAGTTCCGACCCGGGGAGGGCCCAGTACTTC
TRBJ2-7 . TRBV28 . CASSLFPVGVSSEQYF TGTGCCAGCAGTTTATTTCCCGTCGGAGTATCGAGCGAGCAGTACTTC
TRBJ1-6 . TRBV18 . CASSPESVYNSPLHF TGTGCCAGCTCACCAGAAAGCGTCTATAATTCACCCCTCCACTTT
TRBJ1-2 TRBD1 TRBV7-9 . CASSLTQGEGYTF TGTGCCAGCAGCCTCACCCAGGGGGAAGGCTACACCTTC
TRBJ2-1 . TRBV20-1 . CSASRDNEQFF TGCAGTGCTAGTAGGGACAATGAGCAGTTCTTC
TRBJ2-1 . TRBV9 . CASSFQGHNEQFF TGTGCCAGCAGCTTCCAGGGACACAATGAGCAGTTCTTC
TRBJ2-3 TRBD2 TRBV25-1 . CASSPSGRGDTQYF TGTGCCAGCAGTCCTAGCGGGAGAGGGGATACGCAGTATTTT
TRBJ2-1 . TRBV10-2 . CASSESAGDVWDEQFF TGCGCCAGCAGTGAGTCGGCAGGGGACGTGTGGGATGAGCAGTTCTTC
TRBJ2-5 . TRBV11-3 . CASSLGNILEETQYF TGTGCCAGCAGCTTAGGGAACATCCTAGAAGAGACCCAGTACTTC
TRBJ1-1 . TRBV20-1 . CSAFRNTEAFF TGCAGTGCTTTTAGGAACACTGAAGCTTTCTTT
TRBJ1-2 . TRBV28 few CASSSLGEKRYGYTF TGTGCCAGCAGTTCACTGGGGGAAAAGAGGTATGGCTACACCTTC
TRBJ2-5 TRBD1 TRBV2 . CASSRDRGQETQYF TGTGCCAGCAGCCGGGACAGGGGACAAGAGACCCAGTACTTC
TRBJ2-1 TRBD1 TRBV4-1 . CASSQDEGGADNEQFF TGCGCCAGCAGCCAAGACGAAGGGGGCGCAGATAATGAGCAGTTCTTC
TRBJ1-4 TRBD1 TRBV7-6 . CASSRDRGNEKLFF TGTGCCAGCAGCCGGGACAGGGGAAATGAAAAACTGTTTTTT
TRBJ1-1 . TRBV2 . CASSDLIVARDTEAFF TGTGCCAGCAGTGATCTAATTGTTGCCCGGGACACTGAAGCTTTCTTT
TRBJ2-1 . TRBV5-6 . CASSWGSVGQFF TGTGCCAGCAGCTGGGGGTCTGTGGGACAGTTCTTC
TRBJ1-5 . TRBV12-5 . CASGLPLQPQHF TGTGCTAGTGGTTTGCCCCTTCAGCCCCAGCATTTT
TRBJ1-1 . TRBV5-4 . CASSFRGGTTEAFF TGTGCCAGCAGCTTTCGGGGGGGAACCACTGAAGCTTTCTTT
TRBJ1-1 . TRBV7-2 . CASSPHTTRPNTEAFF TGTGCCAGCAGCCCCCACACGACCCGGCCGAACACTGAAGCTTTCTTT
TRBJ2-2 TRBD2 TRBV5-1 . CASSLAGGRNTGELFF TGCGCCAGCAGCTTGGCCGGCGGGAGGAACACCGGGGAGCTGTTTTTT
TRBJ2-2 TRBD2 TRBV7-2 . CASSFPLADTGELFF TGTGCCAGCAGCTTTCCTCTAGCGGACACCGGGGAGCTGTTTTTT
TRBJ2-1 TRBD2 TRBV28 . CASSYQREGNTYYNEQFF TGTGCCAGCAGTTACCAGCGGGAGGGCAACACCTACTACAATGAGCAGTTCTTC
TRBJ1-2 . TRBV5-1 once CASSSGTDYTF TGCGCCAGCAGCTCAGGTACGGACTACACCTTC
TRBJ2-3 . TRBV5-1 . CASSGTGRNTDTQYF TGCGCCAGCAGCGGGACGGGACGGAATACAGATACGCAGTATTTT
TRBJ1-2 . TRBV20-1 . CSAWLGPLYTF TGCAGTGCTTGGCTGGGACCTCTTTACACCTTC
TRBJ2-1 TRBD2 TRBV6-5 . CASSYKIAGGREQFF TGTGCCAGCAGTTACAAAATAGCGGGAGGGCGGGAGCAGTTCTTC
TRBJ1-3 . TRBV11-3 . CASSLVGSASSGNTIYF TGTGCCAGCAGCTTAGTAGGCTCGGCCTCCTCTGGAAACACCATATATTTT
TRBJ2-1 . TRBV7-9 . CASSLVRNEQFF TGTGCCAGCAGCTTAGTAAGGAATGAGCAGTTCTTC
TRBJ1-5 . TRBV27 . CASSFWNQPQHF TGTGCCAGCAGTTTCTGGAATCAGCCCCAGCATTTT
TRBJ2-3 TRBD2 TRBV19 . CASKGIASGNADTQYF TGTGCCAGCAAAGGAATTGCTAGCGGGAACGCAGATACGCAGTATTTT
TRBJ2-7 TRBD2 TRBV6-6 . CASIPVSSSGDYEQHF TGTGCCAGCATTCCCGTCTCGTCTAGCGGCGATTACGAGCAGCACTTC
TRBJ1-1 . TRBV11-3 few CASSPGEAEAFF TGTGCCAGCAGCCCAGGGGAGGCCGAGGCTTTCTTT
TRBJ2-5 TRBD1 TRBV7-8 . CASSSYRGDQETQYF TGTGCCAGCAGCTCGTACAGGGGGGACCAAGAGACCCAGTACTTC
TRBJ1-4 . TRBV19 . CASSMGGAWSEKLFF TGTGCCAGTAGTATGGGCGGGGCTTGGAGTGAAAAACTGTTTTTT
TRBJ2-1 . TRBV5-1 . CASSLVLAVYNEQFF TGCGCCAGCAGCTTGGTTTTAGCGGTTTACAATGAGCAGTTCTTC
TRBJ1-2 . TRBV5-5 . CASSLQSFYGYTF TGTGCCAGCAGCCTCCAGAGTTTCTATGGCTACACCTTC
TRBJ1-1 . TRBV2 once CASSQTQFGEAFF TGTGCCAGCTCCCAGACCCAATTCGGAGAAGCTTTCTTT
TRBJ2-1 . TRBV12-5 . CASGLVLGGVGYYNEQFF TGTGCTAGTGGTTTGGTACTGGGAGGAGTCGGGTATTACAATGAGCAGTTCTTC
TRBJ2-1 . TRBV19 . CASSISGGGWDEQFF TGTGCCAGTAGTATTTCCGGAGGAGGTTGGGATGAGCAGTTCTTC
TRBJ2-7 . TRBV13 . CASRARGSGDEQYF TGTGCCAGCAGAGCCAGGGGATCAGGTGACGAGCAGTACTTC
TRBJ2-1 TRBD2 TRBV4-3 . CASSHQWSGAYNEQFF TGCGCCAGCAGCCATCAATGGAGCGGGGCCTACAATGAGCAGTTCTTC
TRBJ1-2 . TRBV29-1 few CSTKIGLDGYTF TGCAGCACTAAGATTGGGTTGGATGGCTACACCTTC